This T cell receptor beta chain was recovered during a study of blood T cell repertoires in COVID-19. Study as a whole: From T cells, B-cell-depleted T cells, or PBMCs came the material, which was cDNA or gDNA.

Some clones are missing from TCRdb's copy, which holds only in-frame ones; the method was immunoSEQ multiplex PCR. This sample has just over 90,000 clones, with around 80% found just once. CDR3 size: 15 residues. Trimming took off 5 bases at V and 4 bases at J, with 15 bases between the two ends. Germline-derived CDR1 and CDR2 are SEHNR and FQNEAQ (reference sequence). This sequence was found in a man between 65 and 85 years old with acute or convalescent COVID-19. The chain employs TRBV7-9 and TRBJ2-1, with D perhaps TRBD1 (6 bases). The sequencing sample was made of peripheral blood. In DNA, the CDR3 is TGTGCCAGCAGCCGTGGACAGATCACTTACAATGAGCAGTTCTTC. It yields the protein CASSRGQITYNEQFF.